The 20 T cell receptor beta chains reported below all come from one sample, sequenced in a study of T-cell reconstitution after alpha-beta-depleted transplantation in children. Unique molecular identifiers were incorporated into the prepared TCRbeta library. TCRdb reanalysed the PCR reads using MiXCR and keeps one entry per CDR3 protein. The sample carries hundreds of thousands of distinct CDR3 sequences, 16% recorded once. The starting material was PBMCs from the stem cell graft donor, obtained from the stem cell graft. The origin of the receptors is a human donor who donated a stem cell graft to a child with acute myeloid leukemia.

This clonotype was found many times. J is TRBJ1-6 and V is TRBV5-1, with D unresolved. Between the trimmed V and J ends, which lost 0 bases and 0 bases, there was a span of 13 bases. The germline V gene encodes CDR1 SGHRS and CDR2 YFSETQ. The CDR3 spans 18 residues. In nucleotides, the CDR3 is TGCGCCAGCAGCTTGGCCGGGCAGAGAAGCTCCTATAATTCACCCCTCCACTTT. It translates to CASSLAGQRSSYNSPLHF.

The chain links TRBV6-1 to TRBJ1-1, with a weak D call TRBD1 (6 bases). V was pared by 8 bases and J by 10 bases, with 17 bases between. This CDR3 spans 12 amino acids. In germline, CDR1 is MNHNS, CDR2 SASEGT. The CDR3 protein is CASWFRGLIAFF. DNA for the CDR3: TGTGCCAGCTGGTTCAGGGGTTTGATAGCTTTCTTT.

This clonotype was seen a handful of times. The CDR3 sequence: CASSRSMGNTEAFF. Here the CDR3 DNA reads TGCGCCAGCAGCCGAAGTATGGGGAACACTGAAGCTTTCTTT. This chain connects TRBV4-3 to TRBJ1-1; no clear D. Germline assignment: CDR1 LGHNA and CDR2 YSLEER. This CDR3 has 14 residues. Trimming removed 4 bases from V and 1 base from J, with 10 bases in between.

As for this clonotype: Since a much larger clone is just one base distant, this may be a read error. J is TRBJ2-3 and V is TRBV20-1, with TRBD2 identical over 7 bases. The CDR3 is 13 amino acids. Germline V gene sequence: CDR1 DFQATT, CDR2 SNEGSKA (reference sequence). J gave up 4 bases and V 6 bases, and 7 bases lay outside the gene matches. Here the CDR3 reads CSAGTIAADTQYF. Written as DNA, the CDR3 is TGCAGTGCAGGGACTATTGCAGCAGATACGCAGTATTTT.

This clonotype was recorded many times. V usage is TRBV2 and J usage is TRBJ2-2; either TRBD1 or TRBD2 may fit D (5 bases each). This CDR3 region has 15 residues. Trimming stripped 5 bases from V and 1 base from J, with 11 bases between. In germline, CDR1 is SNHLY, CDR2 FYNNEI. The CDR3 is CASSTGTGNTGELFF. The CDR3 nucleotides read TGTGCCAGCAGTACGGGGACGGGGAACACCGGGGAGCTGTTTTTT.

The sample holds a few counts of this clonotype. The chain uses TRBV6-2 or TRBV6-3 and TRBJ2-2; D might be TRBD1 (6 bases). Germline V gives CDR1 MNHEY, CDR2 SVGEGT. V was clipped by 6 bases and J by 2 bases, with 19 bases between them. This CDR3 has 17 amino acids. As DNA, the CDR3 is TGTGCCAGCAGCGTCCCAGGAGGACAGATAAACACCGGGGAGCTGTTTTTT. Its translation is CASSVPGGQINTGELFF.

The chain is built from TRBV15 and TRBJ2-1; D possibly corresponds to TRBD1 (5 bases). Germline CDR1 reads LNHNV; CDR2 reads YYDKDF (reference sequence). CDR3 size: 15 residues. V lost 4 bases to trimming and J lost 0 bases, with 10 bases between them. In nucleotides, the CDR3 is TGTGCCACCAGCAAAGACAGACCCTCCTACAATGAGCAGTTCTTC. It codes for CATSKDRPSYNEQFF.

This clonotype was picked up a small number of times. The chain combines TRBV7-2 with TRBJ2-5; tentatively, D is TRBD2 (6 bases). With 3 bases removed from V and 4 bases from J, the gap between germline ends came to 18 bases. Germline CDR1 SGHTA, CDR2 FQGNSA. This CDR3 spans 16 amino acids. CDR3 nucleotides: TGTGCCAGCAGCTTTTCTAGTAACGCGGGGACAGAGACCCAGTACTTC. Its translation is CASSFSSNAGTETQYF.

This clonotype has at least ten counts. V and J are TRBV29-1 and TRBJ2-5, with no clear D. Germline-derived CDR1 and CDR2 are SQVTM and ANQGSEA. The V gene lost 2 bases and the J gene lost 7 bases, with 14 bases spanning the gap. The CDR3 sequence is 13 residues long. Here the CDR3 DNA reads TGCAGCGTTGAAAGAAGTATGGCGGCGACCCAGTACTTC. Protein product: CSVERSMAATQYF.

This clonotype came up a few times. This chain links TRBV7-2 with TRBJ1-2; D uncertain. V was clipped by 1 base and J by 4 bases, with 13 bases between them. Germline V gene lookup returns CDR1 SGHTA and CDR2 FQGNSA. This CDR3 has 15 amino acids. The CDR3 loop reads CASSLVAGEGYGYTF. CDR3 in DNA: TGTGCCAGCAGCTTAGTAGCGGGTGAGGGCTATGGCTACACCTTC.

CDR3 loop: CASSFPPGGSYGYTF. In DNA form, the CDR3 reads TGTGCCAGCAGCTTCCCTCCGGGGGGGAGCTATGGCTACACCTTC. V is TRBV7-9 and J is TRBJ1-2, with D maybe TRBD1 (5 bases). Trimming took off 3 bases at V and 4 bases at J, with 15 bases between the two ends. Germline V gene lookup returns CDR1 SEHNR and CDR2 FQNEAQ (reference sequence). This CDR3 is 15 amino acids long. Together with reference TRBV7-9 and TRBJ1-2, the CDR3 gives the full variable domain: DTGVSQNPRHKITKRGQNVTFRCDPISEHNRLYWYRQTLGQGPEFLTYFQNEAQLEKSRLLSDRFSAERPKGSFSTLEIQRTEQGDSAMYLCASSFPPGGSYGYTFGSGTRLTVV.

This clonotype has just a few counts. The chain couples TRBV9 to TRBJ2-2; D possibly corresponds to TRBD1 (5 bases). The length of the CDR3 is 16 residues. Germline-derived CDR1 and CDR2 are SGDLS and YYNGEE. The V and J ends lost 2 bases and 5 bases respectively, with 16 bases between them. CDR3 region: CASSVLQGGRTGELFF. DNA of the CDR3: TGTGCCAGCAGCGTTTTGCAGGGTGGGCGAACCGGGGAGCTGTTTTTT.

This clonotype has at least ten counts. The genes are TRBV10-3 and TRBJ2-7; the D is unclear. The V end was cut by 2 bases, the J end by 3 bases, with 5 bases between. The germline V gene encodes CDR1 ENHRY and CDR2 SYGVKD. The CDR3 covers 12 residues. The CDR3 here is CAISEGSYEQYV. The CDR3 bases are TGTGCCATCAGTGAGGGCAGCTACGAGCAGTACGTC.

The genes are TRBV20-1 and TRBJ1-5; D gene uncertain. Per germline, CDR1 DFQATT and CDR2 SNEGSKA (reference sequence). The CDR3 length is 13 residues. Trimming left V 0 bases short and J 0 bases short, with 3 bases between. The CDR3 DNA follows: TGCAGTGCTAGAGAGAGTAGCAATCAGCCCCAGCATTTT. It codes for CSARESSNQPQHF.

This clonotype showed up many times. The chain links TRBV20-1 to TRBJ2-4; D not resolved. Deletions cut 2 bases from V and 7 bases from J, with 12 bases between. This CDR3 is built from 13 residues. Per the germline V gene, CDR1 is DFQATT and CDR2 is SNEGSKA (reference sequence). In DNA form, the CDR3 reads TGCAGTGCTAGACTGGATCTAAGGAACATTCAGTACTTC. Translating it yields CSARLDLRNIQYF.

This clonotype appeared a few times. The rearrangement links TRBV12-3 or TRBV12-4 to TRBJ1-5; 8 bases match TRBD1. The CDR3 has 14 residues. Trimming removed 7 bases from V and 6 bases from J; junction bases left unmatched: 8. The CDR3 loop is CASTRDRGGQPQHF. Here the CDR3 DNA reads TGTGCCAGCACCAGAGACAGGGGTGGTCAGCCCCAGCATTTT.

CDR3 DNA: TGTGCCAGCAGTCATGATTTACAGAGACCTTATAGCAATCAGCCCCAGCATTTT. It yields the protein CASSHDLQRPYSNQPQHF. This chain uses TRBV6-2 or TRBV6-3 with TRBJ1-5; D gene unclear. The CDR3 runs to 18 residues. Germline lookup yields CDR1 MNHEY and CDR2 SVGEGT. Trimming took 5 bases from V and 0 from J, leaving 20 bases between them.

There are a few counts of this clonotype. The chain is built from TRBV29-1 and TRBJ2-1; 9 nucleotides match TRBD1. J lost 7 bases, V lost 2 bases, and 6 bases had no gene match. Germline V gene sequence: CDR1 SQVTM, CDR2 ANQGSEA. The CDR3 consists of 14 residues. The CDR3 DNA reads TGCAGCGTTGAAAGGACACAGGGGGCGAATGAGCAGTTCTTC. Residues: CSVERTQGANEQFF.

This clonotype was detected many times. The chain's CDR3 is CASSVHATSGWTEAFF. The CDR3 nucleotides read TGTGCCAGCAGCGTTCACGCGACATCCGGGTGGACTGAAGCTTTCTTT. The chain employs TRBV9 and TRBJ1-1, with no clear D. This CDR3 has 16 amino acids. The V and J ends lost 2 bases and 5 bases respectively, with 19 bases between them. CDR1 and CDR2 from the germline V gene are SGDLS and YYNGEE. Full variable domain (missing parts from reference TRBV9 and TRBJ1-1): DSGVTQTPKHLITATGQRVTLRCSPRSGDLSVYWYQQSLDQGLQFLIQYYNGEERAKGNILERFSAQQFPDLHSELNLSSLELGDSALYFCASSVHATSGWTEAFFGQGTRLTVV.

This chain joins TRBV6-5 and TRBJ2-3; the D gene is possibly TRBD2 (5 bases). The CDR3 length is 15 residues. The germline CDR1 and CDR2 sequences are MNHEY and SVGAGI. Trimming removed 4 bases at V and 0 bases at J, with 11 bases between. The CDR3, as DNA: TGTGCCAGCAGTTGGACGGACTCTAGCACAGATACGCAGTATTTT. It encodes CASSWTDSSTDTQYF.